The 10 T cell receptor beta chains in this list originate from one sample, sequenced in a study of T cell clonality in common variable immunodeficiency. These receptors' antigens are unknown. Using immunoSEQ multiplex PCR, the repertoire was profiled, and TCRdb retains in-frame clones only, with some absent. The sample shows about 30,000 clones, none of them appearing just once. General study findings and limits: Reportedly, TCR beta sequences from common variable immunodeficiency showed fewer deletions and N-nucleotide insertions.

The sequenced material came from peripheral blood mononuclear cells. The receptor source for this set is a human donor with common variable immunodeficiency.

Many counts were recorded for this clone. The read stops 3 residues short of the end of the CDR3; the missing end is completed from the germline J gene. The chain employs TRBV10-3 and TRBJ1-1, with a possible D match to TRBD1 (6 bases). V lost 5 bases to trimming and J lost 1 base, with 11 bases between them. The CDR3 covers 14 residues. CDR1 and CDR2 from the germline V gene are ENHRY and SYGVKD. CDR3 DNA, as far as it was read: TGTGCCATCAGTAGACAGGCGGAGAACACTGAA. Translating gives CAISRQAENTE. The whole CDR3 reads CAISRQAENTEAFF.

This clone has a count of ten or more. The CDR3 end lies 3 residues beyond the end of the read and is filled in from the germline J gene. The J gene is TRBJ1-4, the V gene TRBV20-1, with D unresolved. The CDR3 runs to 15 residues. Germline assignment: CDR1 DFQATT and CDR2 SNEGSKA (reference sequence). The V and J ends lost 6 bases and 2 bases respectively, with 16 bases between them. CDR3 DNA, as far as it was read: TGCAGTGCCAGCCGGGGAAGAACGACTAATGAAAAA. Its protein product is CSASRGRTTNEK. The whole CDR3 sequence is CSASRGRTTNEKLFF.

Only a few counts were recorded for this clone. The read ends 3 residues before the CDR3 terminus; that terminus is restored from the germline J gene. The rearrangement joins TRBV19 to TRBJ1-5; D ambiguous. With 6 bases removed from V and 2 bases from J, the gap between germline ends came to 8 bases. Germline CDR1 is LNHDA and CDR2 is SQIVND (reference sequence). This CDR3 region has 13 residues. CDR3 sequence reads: CASRGWGNQPQHF. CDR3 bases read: TGTGCCAGTAGAGGGTGGGGCAATCAGCCC.

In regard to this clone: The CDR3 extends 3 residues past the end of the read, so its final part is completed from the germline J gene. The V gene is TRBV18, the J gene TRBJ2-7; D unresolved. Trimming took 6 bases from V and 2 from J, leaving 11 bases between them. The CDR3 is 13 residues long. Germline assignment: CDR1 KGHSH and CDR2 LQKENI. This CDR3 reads CASSPRATYEQYF. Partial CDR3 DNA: TGTGCCAGCTCCCCAAGGGCGACCTACGAG.

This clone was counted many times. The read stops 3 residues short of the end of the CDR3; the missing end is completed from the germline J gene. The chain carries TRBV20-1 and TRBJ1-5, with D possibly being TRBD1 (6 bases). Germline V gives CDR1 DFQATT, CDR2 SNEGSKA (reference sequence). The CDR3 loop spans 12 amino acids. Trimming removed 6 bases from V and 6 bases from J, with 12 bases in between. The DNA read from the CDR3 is TGCAGTGCCGTGACAGGAGGTCAGCCC. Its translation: CSAVTGGQP. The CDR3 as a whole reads CSAVTGGQPQHF.

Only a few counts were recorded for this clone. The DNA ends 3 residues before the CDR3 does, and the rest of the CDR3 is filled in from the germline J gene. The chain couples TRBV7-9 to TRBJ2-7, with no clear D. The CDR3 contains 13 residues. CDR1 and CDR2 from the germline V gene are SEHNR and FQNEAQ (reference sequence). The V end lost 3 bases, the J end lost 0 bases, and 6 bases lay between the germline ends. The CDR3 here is CASSFPGSYEQYF. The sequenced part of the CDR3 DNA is TGTGCCAGCAGCTTCCCGGGCTCCTACGAG.

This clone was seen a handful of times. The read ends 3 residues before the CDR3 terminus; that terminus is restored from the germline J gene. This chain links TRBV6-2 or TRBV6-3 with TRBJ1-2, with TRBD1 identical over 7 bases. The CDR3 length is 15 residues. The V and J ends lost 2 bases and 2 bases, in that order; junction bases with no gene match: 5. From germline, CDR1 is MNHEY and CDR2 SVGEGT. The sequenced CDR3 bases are TGTGCCAGCAGTTACGCTCAGGGGGAGAACTATGGC. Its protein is CASSYAQGENYG. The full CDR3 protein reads CASSYAQGENYGYTF.

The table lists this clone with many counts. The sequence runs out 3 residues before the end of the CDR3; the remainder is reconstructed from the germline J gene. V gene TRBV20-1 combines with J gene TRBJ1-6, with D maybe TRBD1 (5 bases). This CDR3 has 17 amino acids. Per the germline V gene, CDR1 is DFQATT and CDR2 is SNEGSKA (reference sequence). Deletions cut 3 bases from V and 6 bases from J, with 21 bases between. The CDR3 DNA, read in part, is TGCAGTGCTAGTGCTATCACCCCGGGGGAGGTTAATTCACCC. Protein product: CSASAITPGEVNSP. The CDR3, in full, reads CSASAITPGEVNSPLHF.

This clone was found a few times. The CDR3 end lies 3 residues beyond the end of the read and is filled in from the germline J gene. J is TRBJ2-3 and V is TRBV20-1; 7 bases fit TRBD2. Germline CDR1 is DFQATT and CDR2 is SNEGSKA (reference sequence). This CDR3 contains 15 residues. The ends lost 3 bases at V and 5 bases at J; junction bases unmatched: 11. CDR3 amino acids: CSASSTGRAIDTQYF. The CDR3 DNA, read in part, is TGCAGTGCTAGTTCGACGGGGAGGGCGATAGATACG.

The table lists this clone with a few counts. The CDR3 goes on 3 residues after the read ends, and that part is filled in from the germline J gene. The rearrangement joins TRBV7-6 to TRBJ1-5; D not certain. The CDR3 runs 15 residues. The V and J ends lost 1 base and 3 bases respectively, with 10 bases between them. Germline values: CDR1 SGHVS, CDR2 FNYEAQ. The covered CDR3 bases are TGTGCCAGCAGCTTAGTGGTAGGGCCCAATCAGCCC. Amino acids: CASSLVVGPNQP. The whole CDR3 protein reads CASSLVVGPNQPQHF.